The source of this T cell receptor (beta chain) is a study of cytomegalovirus exposure and HLA in healthy donors (TCRdb year 2017). For the wider study: An earlier analysis of approximately 600 of the donors reported roughly 270 Gb of sequence data and around 120 million unique TCR beta sequences from 190 million or so T cells. About 330 gigabases of sequencing data and about 92 million unique TCR sequences made up an early release that covered 500 to 650 HLA-typed donors. Of the roughly 400 genotyped donors, over 70% fell in the genetic ancestry cluster associated with self-reported Caucasian donors. The study was designed to test whether signatures of past pathogen exposure could be identified by cataloging public T cell receptors. The study used immunosequencing to profile the T cell repertoires of approximately 630 subjects and linked those repertoires to cytomegalovirus serostatus. Besides the first cohort of roughly 700 subjects, a separate validation cohort made up of 120 different subjects was used. To predict cytomegalovirus infection status, the study combined high-throughput TCR immunosequencing, statistical association of individual TCRs with disease status, and machine learning. A later analysis re-analyzed previously published TCR beta repertoires from approximately 700 donors and added high-resolution HLA genotyping to study TCR occurrence patterns. Rather than drawing on any new phenotypic data, the later analysis identified candidate immune exposures from TCR beta sequences and the way those sequences occurred across donors. To decide whether each TCR beta V gene segment behaved as functional or pseudogenic, an earlier analysis of some 540 of the donors relied on high-throughput TCR beta sequencing. Alongside the repertoire data, information on donor age, sex, ethnicity and CMV serostatus was compiled. In a later genetic analysis, genome-wide SNP genotypes for about 65% of the roughly 670 donors were used, and that subset was treated as a discovery cohort. All discovery cohort repertoires had been generated using a single sequencing platform. Class I and class II HLA loci were covered by the typing at four-digit resolution. The number of typed donors differed by locus: about 620-640 for A, B, C, DRB1 and DQB1; 500 to 550 for DQA1; over 600 for DPA1; and around 490 for DPB1. Roughly 5 DR-DQ haplotypes were handled as single units for association and clustering, since linkage in the cohort was strong. Among some 400 genotyped donors of the cohort, an average of approximately 240,000 unique TCR beta nucleotide sequences was sequenced per donor, of which about 19% were non-productive. Findings and caveats that apply to the study as a whole: In a later analysis, the rate of TCR association differed among HLA loci, with DRB1 alleles having the most associated TCRs and HLA-C alleles having the fewest. Broadly in line with IMGT annotations, most TCR beta V segments showed up in productive rearrangements about 90% or about 30% of the time in an earlier analysis of some 590 of the donors. A later analysis found that most CMV-associated TCR beta chains appeared HLA-restricted, with HLA associations seemingly driven largely by CMV exposure. In a later analysis, HLA-associated TCR beta chains showed more clonal expansion and lower generation probabilities than non-associated chains that were equally common. According to a later analysis, parvovirus B19, influenza, CMV and Epstein-Barr virus appeared linked to several top co-occurrence clusters. CMV serostatus was the only immune exposure information available for the cohort. A cluster of highly shared sequence variants was judged likely to be a technical artifact of the sequencing pipeline. In this cohort, only TCR beta chains were sequenced, and detectable features were limited by the absence of alpha or paired-chain data. A further reported finding was that TCR beta sequences accurately predicted the HLA-A and HLA-B alleles for most subjects in the first cohort. Most TCR sequences were observed very rarely across donors, whereas some public TCRs were present in many individuals. Correlated functional status among segregating V segments might be attributable to linkage disequilibrium, but an unknown experimental factor could not be ruled out. The study listed 150 to 200 TCR beta chains as associated with cytomegalovirus. Because counts were too low, some 17 rarely observed V segments, including chromosome 9 orphons, were excluded from the earlier analysis of a few hundred of the donors. Some IMGT-functional V segments, including TRBV6-2 and TRBV6-3, could not be told apart with the 87-base-pair reads, so those segments were excluded. Three of the identified cytomegalovirus-associated TCR beta chains were confirmed in vitro to be specific for cytomegalovirus antigens. In both the original and validation cohorts, the classifier was reported to diagnose cytomegalovirus status with high specificity and sensitivity. Strong co-occurrence of HLA alleles, especially DR and DQ, made assigning TCR associations to individual alleles difficult. According to the authors, the approach could potentially be generalized to other disease states and immunological phenotypes. Because some donors lacked HLA typing at each locus, the association tests relied only on the typed subset. At a false discovery rate of 0.05, a later analysis linked 16,951 TCR beta sequences to specific HLA alleles. An association between a missense DCLRE1C variant and V-gene and J-gene trimming of TCR beta chains was found in a later genetic analysis and replicated in an independent cohort. Compared with the roughly 710-donor mean, donors in an Asian-associated ancestry cluster had fewer N-insertions in productive TCRs, according to a later genetic analysis. Presence/absence analyses assumed roughly uniform sequencing depth across donors, an assumption that may not hold.

Library generation was performed with the immunoSEQ multiplex PCR assay. For the multiplex PCR, a mixture combining 60 forward primers for TCR Vbeta segments and 13 reverse primers for TCR Jbeta segments was used. A multiplex PCR assay on genomic DNA amplified the CDR3 region of rearranged TCR beta genes. On the Illumina HiSeq System, the amplified TCR beta libraries were sequenced as 87-base-pair reads. Processing in the source paper ran as follows. A later analysis counted about 80 million unique TCR beta chains across the 550 to 800 repertoires, and some 11 million of these chains were shared by at least two donors. To remove PCR and sequencing errors, raw reads were error-corrected and collapsed into unique sequences using a nearest-neighbor algorithm that merged closely related sequences. V, D and J gene segments were assigned by aligning CDR3 sequences to IMGT reference sequences. For a sequence to be retained, at least a six-nucleotide match to both a V gene segment and a J gene segment was required. Rearrangements were classified as productive when the CDR3 lacked stop codons and remained in frame with V and J, and all other rearrangements were classified as non-productive. CDR3 was defined by IMGT convention, running from the second conserved V-encoded cysteine to the conserved J-encoded phenylalanine. The earlier analysis of 500 to 750 of the donors excluded any sequence lacking an unambiguous match to a single V gene segment. In an earlier analysis of roughly 600 of the donors, a V segment was called functional when productive rearrangements were above 56.7%, and segregating when the standard deviation between donors exceeded 5%. A statistical classification framework was built for diagnosing cytomegalovirus status from the catalog of TCR beta chain sequences. In a later analysis, V and J genes were assigned by comparing TCR nucleotide sequences against IMGT/GENE-DB human TR gene sequences. A later analysis assigned CDR3 sequences and most-parsimonious VDJ recombination scenarios with the TCRdist pipeline. In a later analysis, each TCR beta chain was defined by its CDR3 amino acid sequence together with its V-gene family, and reads lacking a unique V-gene family were excluded. In a later analysis, around 650 highly shared, low-generation-probability nucleotide sequences were removed to address suspected cross-contamination and a sequencing artifact. In a later analysis, a clonal expansion index for each public chain was calculated from normalized within-repertoire ranks of inferred template counts. In a later analysis, generation probabilities were computed using a VDJ recombination model fitted to out-of-frame rearrangements, and the results were checked against IGoR. In a later analysis, hypergeometric tests were used to score TCR-TCR, TCR-HLA and TCR-CMV co-occurrence, with a repertoire-size bias correction applied to TCR pairs. A later analysis estimated false discovery rates by permuting HLA or CMV assignments 20 times. In a later analysis, co-occurring TCRs were grouped using DBSCAN, and TCRdist sequence similarity was added for clustering within HLA-allele-positive subsets. For co-occurrence clustering, repertoires with fewer than 30,000 or more than 120,000 public chains were excluded, along with a handful of repertoires with anomalous nucleotide sharing. TCRdb provides this immuneACCESS table in a form limited to in-frame rearrangements. Some clones are lacking; in checked studies, under half of them reflect an unresolved V gene, and why the rest are absent is not known. V and J calls and clone size come straight from that table; D and trimming were deduced from the DNA. For this sample the table gives tens of thousands of clones, of which approximately 60% were detected only once. Of the sample, 5.9% is held by the ten largest clones.

The cohort comprised fewer than 700 healthy bone marrow donors. All cohort members were sampled while nominally healthy, although unrecorded immune exposures were likely present. The donor tested CMV seropositive and was one of the 289 seropositive cohort members. A peripheral blood sample was provided by each donor, and peripheral blood mononuclear cells were used for TCR beta sequencing. Genomic DNA extraction from the blood cell samples was performed with the Qiagen DNeasy Blood Extraction Kit. The germline ends are 14 bases apart after V is trimmed by 4 bases and J by 4 bases. From a lookup of the germline V gene, CDR1 and CDR2 are SNHLY and FYNNEI. From the cysteine through the phenylalanine, the CDR3 covers 15 amino acids. Solely the CDR3 DNA is kept, with 45 bases framed from the first base. In the case of this clone: It lacks a known antigen. One base away there is no much larger clone; base qualities are not given.

The rearranged segments are TRBV2 and TRBJ1-5; TRBD1 might be the D gene, on 6 matching bases. This TCR was recovered from a boy between 10 and 17 years old in good health and CMV-seropositive. Sequencing was done on a sample of PBMCs. The nucleotide sequence reads as follows: TGTGCCAGCAGTGCCCAGAGGGGGAGTAATCAGCCCCAGCATTTT. Its protein is CASSAQRGSNQPQHF.